This TCR beta chain was recovered during a study of blood T cell repertoires in COVID-19. On the study more broadly: PBMCs, B-cell-depleted T cells, or T cells were the source of the cDNA or gDNA that made up the material.

The germline gives CDR1 KGHSH, CDR2 LQKENI. This CDR3 spans 16 amino acids. Trimming removed 3 bases at V and 4 bases at J, with 18 bases between. Original methodology: The authors estimated nucleated cell counts from reference gene primer amplification. TCRdb's table, derived via immunoSEQ multiplex PCR, lists solely in-frame clones and lacks some. From that table come the V and J calls and clone size; the DNA was used to work out D and trimming. The sample has some 83,000 clones; 87% are singletons. The source of this sequence is an elderly woman with active or convalescent COVID-19. The sequenced material came from peripheral blood. The V gene is TRBV18, the J gene TRBJ1-2, with a weak D call TRBD1 (5 bases). As DNA, the CDR3 is TGTGCCAGCTCACCTCAGACAGACCCTACTATCTATGGCTACACCTTC. Protein product: CASSPQTDPTIYGYTF.